This T cell receptor beta chain appears in the sequencing data of a study of Graves' ophthalmopathy and Graves' hyperthyroidism. This clonotype was observed at least ten times. The sequenced template was RNA, covering the TCR beta CDR3 region. An opening RT-PCR round employed HTBI primers and preceded a second-round multiplex PCR. One entry per CDR3 protein, called by TCRdb with MiXCR from the multiplex PCR reads. The data show some 170,000 distinct CDR3 sequences, with 39% seen just once and nearly 9% held by the top ten. This TCR was recovered from a man aged 25-40 years with Graves' ophthalmopathy. Sequencing input: peripheral blood.

CDR3 DNA sequence: TGTGCCAGCAGCCCAGACGTTTTGCCCCAGCATTTT. Protein: CASSPDVLPQHF. The chain uses TRBV7-9 and TRBJ1-5; D not resolved. Germline CDR1 and CDR2: SEHNR and FQNEAQ (reference sequence). Trimming took 5 bases from V and 9 from J, leaving 11 bases between them. This CDR3 is built from 12 residues.